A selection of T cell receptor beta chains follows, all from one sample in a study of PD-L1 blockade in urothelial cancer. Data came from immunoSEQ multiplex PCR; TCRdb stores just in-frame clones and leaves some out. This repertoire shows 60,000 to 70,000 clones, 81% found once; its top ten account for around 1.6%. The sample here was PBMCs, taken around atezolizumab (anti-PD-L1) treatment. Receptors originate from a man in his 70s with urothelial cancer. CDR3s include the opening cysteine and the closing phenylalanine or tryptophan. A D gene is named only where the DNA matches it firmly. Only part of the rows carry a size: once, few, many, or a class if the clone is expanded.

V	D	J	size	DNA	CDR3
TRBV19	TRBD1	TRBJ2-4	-	TGTGCCAGTAGGGGACAGGGTGGAGGAAACATTCAGTACTTC	CASRGQGGGNIQYF
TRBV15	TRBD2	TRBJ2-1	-	TGTGCCACCAGCACAGGCGGGAGGTCCTACAATGAGCAGTTCTTC	CATSTGGRSYNEQFF
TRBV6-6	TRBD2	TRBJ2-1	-	TGTGCCAGCAGTTACTTAGCGGGCCGCCGATACAATGAGCAGTTCTTC	CASSYLAGRRYNEQFF
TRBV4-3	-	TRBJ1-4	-	TGCGCCAGCAGCCAAGGAGGGATGACTAATGAAAAACTGTTTTTT	CASSQGGMTNEKLFF
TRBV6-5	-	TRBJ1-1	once	TGTGCCAGCAGTCTCACAGGCGGCACTGAAGCTTTCTTT	CASSLTGGTEAFF
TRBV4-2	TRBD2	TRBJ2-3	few	TGTGCCAGCAGCCAAGATTCACCCGGGGGGACAGATACGCAGTATTTT	CASSQDSPGGTDTQYF
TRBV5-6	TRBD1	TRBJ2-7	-	TGTGCCAGCAGCATTGGGGGGACAGGATTCTACGAGCAGTACTTC	CASSIGGTGFYEQYF
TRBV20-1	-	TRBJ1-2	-	TGCACTACTGCAGGGGAGCCTGGCTACACCTTC	CTTAGEPGYTF
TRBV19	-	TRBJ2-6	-	TGTGCCAGTAGTATCCAGGGGACTGGGGCCAACGTCCTGACTTTC	CASSIQGTGANVLTF
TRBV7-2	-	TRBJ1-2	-	TGTGCCAGCAGCTCACATATCCCCCAGGTCAGGATCGATGGCTACACCTTC	CASSSHIPQVRIDGYTF
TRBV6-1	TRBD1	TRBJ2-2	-	TGTGCCAGCAGTGAGATGGGAACCGTCGACAGGGATGGGACCGGGGAGCTGTTTTTT	CASSEMGTVDRDGTGELFF
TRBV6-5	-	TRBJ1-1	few	TGTGCCGCAGGGAGGTTTATGAACACTGAAGCTTTCTTT	CAAGRFMNTEAFF
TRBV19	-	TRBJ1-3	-	TGTGCCAGTAGTCCCAGACAGCAGAGCTCTGGAAACACCATATATTTT	CASSPRQQSSGNTIYF
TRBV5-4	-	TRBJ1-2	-	TGTGCCAGCAGCACGAAATCGGACAGTACTTGGGGCTACACCTTC	CASSTKSDSTWGYTF
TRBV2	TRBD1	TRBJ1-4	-	TGTGCCAGCAGTGATGAATCAGGGGGCCCTGGTGAAAAACTGTTTTTT	CASSDESGGPGEKLFF
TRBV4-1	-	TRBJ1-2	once	TGCGCCAGCAGCCAAGGGGGGGTTAACTATGGCTACACCTTC	CASSQGGVNYGYTF
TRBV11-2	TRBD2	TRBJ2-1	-	TGTGCCAGCGGACTTAGCGGGAGAGACAATGAGCAGTTCTTC	CASGLSGRDNEQFF
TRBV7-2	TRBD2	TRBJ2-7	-	TGTGCCAGCAGCTTAGGTGCAGGCGGGAGCTACGAGCAGTACTTC	CASSLGAGGSYEQYF
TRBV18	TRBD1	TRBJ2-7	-	TGTGCCAGCTCACCACAGACAGGGGACCCCTACGAGCAGTACTTC	CASSPQTGDPYEQYF
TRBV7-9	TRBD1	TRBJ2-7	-	TGTGCCAGCAGCTCGCCCCCGGGGACAGGGGGCTACGAGCAGTACTTC	CASSSPPGTGGYEQYF
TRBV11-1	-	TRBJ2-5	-	TGTGCCAGCAATCCGGGAGTATCCTATGAGACCCAGTACTTC	CASNPGVSYETQYF
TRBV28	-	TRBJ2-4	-	TGTGCCAGCAGTCCAACCACAGGGCGAGGGAAAAACATTCAGTACTTC	CASSPTTGRGKNIQYF
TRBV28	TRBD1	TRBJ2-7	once	TGTGCCAGCAGTGCCCGGACAGGAGGTTCCTACGAGCAGTACTTC	CASSARTGGSYEQYF
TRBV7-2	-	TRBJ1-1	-	TGTGCCAGCAGCCGCAGGGCGCAGACTGAAGCTTTCTTT	CASSRRAQTEAFF
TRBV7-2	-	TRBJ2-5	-	TGTGCCAGCAGCCCAACAGGAGAGGAAGAGACCCAGTACTTC	CASSPTGEEETQYF
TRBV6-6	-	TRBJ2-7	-	TGTGCCAGCAGTTATGAGGCTTACGAGCAGTACTTC	CASSYEAYEQYF
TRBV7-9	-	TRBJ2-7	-	TGTGCCAGCAGCTTATCAACCGGGACACTTATTTACGAGCAGTACTTC	CASSLSTGTLIYEQYF
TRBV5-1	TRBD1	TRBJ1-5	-	TGCGCCAGCAGCTTGGCTGGGACAGCCTTTCAGCCCCAGCATTTT	CASSLAGTAFQPQHF
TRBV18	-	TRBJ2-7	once	TGTGCCAGCTCACCACGAGGGAACGAGCAGTACTTC	CASSPRGNEQYF
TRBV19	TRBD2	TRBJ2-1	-	TGTGCCAGTAGTGTACTAGCGGGAGTCTCGGGCCGGGAGCAGTTCTTC	CASSVLAGVSGREQFF
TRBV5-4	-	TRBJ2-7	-	TGTGCCAGCAGCCCCAATGTTGGGGAGAGAACCTACGAGCAGTACTTC	CASSPNVGERTYEQYF
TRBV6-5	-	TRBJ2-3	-	TGTGCCAGCAGTTACTCGGGCCAGGCGCAGTATTTT	CASSYSGQAQYF
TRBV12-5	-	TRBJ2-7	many	TGTGCTAGTGTCGCCCAGGAGGGCCTCTCCTACGAGCAGTACTTC	CASVAQEGLSYEQYF
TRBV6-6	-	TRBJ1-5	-	TGTGCCAGCAGCTACAGACCCGAGGGGCCCCAGCATTTT	CASSYRPEGPQHF
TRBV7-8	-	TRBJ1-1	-	TGTGCCAGCAGCTTTGGTGAGATGAACACTGAAGCTTTCTTT	CASSFGEMNTEAFF
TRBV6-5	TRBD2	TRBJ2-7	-	TGTGCCAGCAGAAACCCGGGACTAGCTTCCTACGAGCAGTACTTC	CASRNPGLASYEQYF
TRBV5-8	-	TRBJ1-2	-	TGTGCCAGCAGCCCCGGTGGAGGGCCGCTCGGCTACACCTTC	CASSPGGGPLGYTF
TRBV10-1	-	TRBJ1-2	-	TGCGCCAGCAGTAGCAGTGGGAGTTATGGCTACACCTTC	CASSSSGSYGYTF
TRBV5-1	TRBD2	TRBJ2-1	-	TGCGCCAGCAGCTTGAATCCTAGCGGGAGTGTGGGAAATGAGCAGTTCTTC	CASSLNPSGSVGNEQFF
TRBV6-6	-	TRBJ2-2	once	TGTGCCAGCGGGACTTACACCGGGGAGCTGTTTTTT	CASGTYTGELFF
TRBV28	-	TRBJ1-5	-	TGTGCCAGCAGTTCGGGCCTCGGGGGGCCCCAGCATTTT	CASSSGLGGPQHF
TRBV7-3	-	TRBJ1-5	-	TGTGCCAGCAGCTTAAACAGGGACCAGCCCCAGCATTTT	CASSLNRDQPQHF
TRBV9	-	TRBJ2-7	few	TGTGCCAGCAGCGTAGTGGGGGGGCTATCAGGCGAGCAGTACTTC	CASSVVGGLSGEQYF
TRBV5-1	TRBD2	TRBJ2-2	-	TGCGCCAGCAGCTTGAGGACTAGAAGCACCGGGGAGCTGTTTTTT	CASSLRTRSTGELFF
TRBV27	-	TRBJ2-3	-	TGTGCCAGCAGTACCCAGGATAGTAGCACAGATACGCAGTATTTT	CASSTQDSSTDTQYF
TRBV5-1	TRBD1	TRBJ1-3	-	TGCGCCAGCAGCACAGGGGGTCCCGTAATCTCTGGAAACACCATATATTTT	CASSTGGPVISGNTIYF
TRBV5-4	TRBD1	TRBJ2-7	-	TGTGCCAGCAGGCACGGACAGGGGAGCTCCTACGAGCAGTACTTC	CASRHGQGSSYEQYF
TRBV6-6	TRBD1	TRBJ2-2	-	TGTGCCAGCAAGACAGGGCAAAACACCGGGGAGCTGTTTTTT	CASKTGQNTGELFF
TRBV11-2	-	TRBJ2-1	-	TGTGCCAGCAGCTTAGGCGTAAATGAGCTGTTCTTC	CASSLGVNELFF
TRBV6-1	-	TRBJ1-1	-	TGTGCCTGCAGGGGCGGGGTAGCGAACACTGAAGCTTTCTTT	CACRGGVANTEAFF
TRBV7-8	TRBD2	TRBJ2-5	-	TGTGCCAGCAGCCCCCTAGCGGGAGGGGCGGGAGAGACCCAGTACTTC	CASSPLAGGAGETQYF
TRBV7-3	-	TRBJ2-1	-	TGTGCCAGCAGCATCGACTCCAATGAGCAGTTCTTC	CASSIDSNEQFF
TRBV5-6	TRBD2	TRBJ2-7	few	TGTGCCAGCAGCAGCACGGGAGCGGGATACGAGCAGTACTTC	CASSSTGAGYEQYF
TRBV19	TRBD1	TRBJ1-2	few	TGTGCCAGTAGTATGGGCCTACAGGGGGCAGGAGGCTACACCTTC	CASSMGLQGAGGYTF
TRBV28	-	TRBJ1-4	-	TGTGCCAGCAGTTCCCGCCGACAAACATCATATGAAAAACTGTTTTTT	CASSSRRQTSYEKLFF
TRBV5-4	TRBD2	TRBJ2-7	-	TGTGCCAGCAGCCGTGTATCTAGCGGGGGGGGGCTCGAGCAGTACTTC	CASSRVSSGGGLEQYF
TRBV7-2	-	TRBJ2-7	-	TGTGCCAGCAGCTCGGTCTACGAGCAGTACTTC	CASSSVYEQYF
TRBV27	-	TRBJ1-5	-	TGTGCCAGCACTCTGACAGCGTATAGCAATCAGCCCCAGCATTTT	CASTLTAYSNQPQHF